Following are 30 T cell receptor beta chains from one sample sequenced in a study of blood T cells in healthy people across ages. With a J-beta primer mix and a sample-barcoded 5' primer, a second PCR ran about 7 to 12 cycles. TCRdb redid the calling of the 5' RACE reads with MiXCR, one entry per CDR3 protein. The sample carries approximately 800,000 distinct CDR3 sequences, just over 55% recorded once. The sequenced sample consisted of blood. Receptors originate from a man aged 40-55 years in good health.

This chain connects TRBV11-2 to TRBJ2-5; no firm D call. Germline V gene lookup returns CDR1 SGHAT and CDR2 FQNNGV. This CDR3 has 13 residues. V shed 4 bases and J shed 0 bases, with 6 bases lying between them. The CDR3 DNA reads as TGTGCCAGCAGCTGGGTGTACCAAGAGACCCAGTACTTC. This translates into CASSWVYQETQYF.

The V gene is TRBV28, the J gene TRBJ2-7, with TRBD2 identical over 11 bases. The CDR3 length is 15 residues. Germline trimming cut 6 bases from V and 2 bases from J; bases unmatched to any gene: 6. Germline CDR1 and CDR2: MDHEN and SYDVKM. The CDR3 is CASSDQLAGAYEQYF. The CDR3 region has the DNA TGTGCCAGCAGCGACCAACTAGCGGGGGCCTACGAGCAGTACTTC.

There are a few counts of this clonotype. The CDR3 sequence: CATSDFGTGDFRNEQFF. The CDR3 region has the DNA TGTGCCACCAGTGATTTCGGGACAGGCGATTTTAGGAATGAGCAGTTCTTC. V and J are TRBV24-1 and TRBJ2-1, with TRBD1 identical over 8 bases. V shed 1 base, J shed 7 bases, and the junction held 11 bases outside the gene matches. The CDR3 spans 17 residues. Germline V lookup: CDR1 KGHDR, CDR2 SFDVKD.

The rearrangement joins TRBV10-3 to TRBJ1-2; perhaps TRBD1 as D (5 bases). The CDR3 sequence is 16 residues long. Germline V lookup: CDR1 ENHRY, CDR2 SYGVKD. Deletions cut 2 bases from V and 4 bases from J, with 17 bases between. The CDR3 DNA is TGTGCCATCAGTGAGAGAGGGGCGAGCCTAGCCTATGGCTACACCTTC. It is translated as CAISERGASLAYGYTF.

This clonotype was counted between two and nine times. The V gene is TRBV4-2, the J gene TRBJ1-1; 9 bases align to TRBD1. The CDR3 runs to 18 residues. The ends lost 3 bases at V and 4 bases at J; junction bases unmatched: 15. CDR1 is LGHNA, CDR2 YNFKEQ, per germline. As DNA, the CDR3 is TGTGCCAGCAGCCAGTTACCGGGACAGGGAAGGTGGAGCACTGAAGCTTTCTTT. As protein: CASSQLPGQGRWSTEAFF.

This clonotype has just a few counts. The CDR3 region is CSVASRATNYGYTF. The CDR3 bases are TGCAGCGTAGCAAGCAGGGCTACTAACTATGGCTACACCTTC. This chain links TRBV29-1 with TRBJ1-2; possibly TRBD1 for D (5 bases). CDR1 is SQVTM and CDR2 is ANQGSEA in the germline V gene. The V end lost 6 bases, the J end lost 0 bases, and 14 bases lay between the germline ends. The CDR3 is made up of 14 amino acids. Full variable domain (outside the CDR3, taken from reference TRBV29-1 and TRBJ1-2): SAVISQKPSRDICQRGTSLTIQCQVDSQVTMMFWYRQQPGQSLTLIATANQGSEATYESGFVIDKFPISRPNLTFSTLTVSNMSPEDSSIYLCSVASRATNYGYTFGSGTRLTVV.

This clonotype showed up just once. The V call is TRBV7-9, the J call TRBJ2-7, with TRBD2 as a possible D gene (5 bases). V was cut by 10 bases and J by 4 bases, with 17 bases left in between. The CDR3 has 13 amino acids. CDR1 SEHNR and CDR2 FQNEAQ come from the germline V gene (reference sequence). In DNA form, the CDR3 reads TGTGCCATCCGGCCCCCGGGGTCGTACGAGCAGTACTTC. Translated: CAIRPPGSYEQYF.

The CDR3 loop is CASSPKMAASSTDTQYF. For the CDR3, the DNA is TGTGCCAGCAGCCCGAAGATGGCGGCGTCTAGCACAGATACGCAGTATTTT. This sequence joins TRBV7-9 and TRBJ2-3; no clear D. V gave up 5 bases and J gave up 0 bases, with 18 bases separating them. This CDR3 is built from 17 residues. Germline lookup yields CDR1 SEHNR and CDR2 FQNEAQ (reference sequence).

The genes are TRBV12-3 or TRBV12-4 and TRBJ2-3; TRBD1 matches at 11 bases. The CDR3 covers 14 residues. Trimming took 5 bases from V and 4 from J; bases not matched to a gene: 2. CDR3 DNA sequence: TGTGCCAGCAGTACGGGACAGGGGGCAGATACGCAGTATTTT. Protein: CASSTGQGADTQYF.

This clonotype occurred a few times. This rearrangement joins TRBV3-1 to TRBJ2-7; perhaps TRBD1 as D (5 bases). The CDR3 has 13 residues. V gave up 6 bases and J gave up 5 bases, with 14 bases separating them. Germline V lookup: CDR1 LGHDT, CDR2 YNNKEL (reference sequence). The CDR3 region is CASRHNQGNEQYF. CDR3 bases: TGTGCCAGCAGACACAACCAGGGTAACGAGCAGTACTTC.

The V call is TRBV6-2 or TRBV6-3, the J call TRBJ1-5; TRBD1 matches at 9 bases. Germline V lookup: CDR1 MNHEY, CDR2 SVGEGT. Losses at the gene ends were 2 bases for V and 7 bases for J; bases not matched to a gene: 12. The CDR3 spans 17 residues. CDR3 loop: CASSYRDIRDRDQPQHF. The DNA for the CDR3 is TGTGCCAGCAGTTACCGCGATATCCGGGACAGGGACCAGCCCCAGCATTTT.

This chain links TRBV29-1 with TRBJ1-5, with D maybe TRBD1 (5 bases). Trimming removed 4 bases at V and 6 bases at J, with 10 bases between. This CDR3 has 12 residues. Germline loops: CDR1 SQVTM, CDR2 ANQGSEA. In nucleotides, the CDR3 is TGCAGCGTTGGTAGCGGGGGTCAGCCCCAGCATTTT. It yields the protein CSVGSGGQPQHF.

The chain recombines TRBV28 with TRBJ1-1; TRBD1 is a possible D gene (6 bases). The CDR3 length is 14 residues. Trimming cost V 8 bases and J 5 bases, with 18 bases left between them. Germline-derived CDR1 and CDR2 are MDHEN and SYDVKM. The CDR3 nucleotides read TGTGCCAGCTTTCCGGGGGGCTTTTGGACTGAAGCTTTCTTT. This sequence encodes CASFPGGFWTEAFF.

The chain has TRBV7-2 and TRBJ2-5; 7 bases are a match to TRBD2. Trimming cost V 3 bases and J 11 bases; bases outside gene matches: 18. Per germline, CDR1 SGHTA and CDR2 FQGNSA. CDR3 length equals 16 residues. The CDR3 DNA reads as TGTGCCAGCAGCTTGGAACTAGCGAATGCCTACAATGAGCAGTACTTC. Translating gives CASSLELANAYNEQYF.

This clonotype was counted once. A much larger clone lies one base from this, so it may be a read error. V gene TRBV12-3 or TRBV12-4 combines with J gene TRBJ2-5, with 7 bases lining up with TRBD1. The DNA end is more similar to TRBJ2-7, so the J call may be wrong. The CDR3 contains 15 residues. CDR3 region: CASSARTGPSYEQYF. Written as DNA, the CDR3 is TGTGCCAGCAGTGCGCGGACAGGACCGAGCTACGAGCAGTACTTC.

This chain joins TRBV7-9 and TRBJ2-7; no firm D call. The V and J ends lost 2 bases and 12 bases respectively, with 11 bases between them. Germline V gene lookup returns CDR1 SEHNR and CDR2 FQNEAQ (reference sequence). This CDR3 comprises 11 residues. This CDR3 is CASSLNSLGYF. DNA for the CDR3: TGTGCCAGCAGCTTAAACTCGTTGGGGTACTTC.

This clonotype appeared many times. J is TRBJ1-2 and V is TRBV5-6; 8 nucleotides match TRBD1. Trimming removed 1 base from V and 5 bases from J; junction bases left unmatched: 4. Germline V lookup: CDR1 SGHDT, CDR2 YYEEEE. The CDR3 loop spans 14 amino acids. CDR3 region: CASSLYGTGYGYTF. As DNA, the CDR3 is TGTGCCAGCAGCTTGTACGGGACAGGATATGGCTACACCTTC.

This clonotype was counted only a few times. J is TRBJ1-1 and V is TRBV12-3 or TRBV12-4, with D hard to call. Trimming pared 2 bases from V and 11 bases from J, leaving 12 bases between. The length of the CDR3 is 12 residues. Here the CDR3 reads CASSLSDLPAFF. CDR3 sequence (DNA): TGTGCCAGCAGTTTATCGGACCTACCTGCTTTCTTT.

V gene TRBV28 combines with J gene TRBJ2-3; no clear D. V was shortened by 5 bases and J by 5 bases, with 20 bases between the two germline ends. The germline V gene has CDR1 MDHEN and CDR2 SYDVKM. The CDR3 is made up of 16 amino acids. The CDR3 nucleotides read TGTGCCAGCAGTCCACGATTCCCGAACTCCGGAGATACGCAGTATTTT. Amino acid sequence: CASSPRFPNSGDTQYF.

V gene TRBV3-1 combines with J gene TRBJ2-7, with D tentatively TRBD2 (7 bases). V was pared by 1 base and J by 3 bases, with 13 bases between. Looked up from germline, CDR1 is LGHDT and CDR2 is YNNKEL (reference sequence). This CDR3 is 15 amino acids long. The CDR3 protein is CASSQAGGGFYEQYF. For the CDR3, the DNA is TGTGCCAGCAGCCAAGCGGGGGGCGGTTTCTACGAGCAGTACTTC.

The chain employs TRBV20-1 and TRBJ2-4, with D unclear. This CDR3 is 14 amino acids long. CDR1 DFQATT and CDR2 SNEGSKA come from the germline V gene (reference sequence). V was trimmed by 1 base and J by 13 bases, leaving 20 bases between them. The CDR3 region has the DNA TGCAGTGCTAGAGTGAAGGCCCTACTTCTGGAGCAGTACTTC. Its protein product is CSARVKALLLEQYF.

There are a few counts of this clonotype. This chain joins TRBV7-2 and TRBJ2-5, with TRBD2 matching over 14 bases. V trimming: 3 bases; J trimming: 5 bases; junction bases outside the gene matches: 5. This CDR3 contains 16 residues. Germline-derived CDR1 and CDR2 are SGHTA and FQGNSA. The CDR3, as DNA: TGTGCCAGCAGCTTGACTAGCGGGGGGGCCCAGGAGACCCAGTACTTC. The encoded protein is CASSLTSGGAQETQYF.

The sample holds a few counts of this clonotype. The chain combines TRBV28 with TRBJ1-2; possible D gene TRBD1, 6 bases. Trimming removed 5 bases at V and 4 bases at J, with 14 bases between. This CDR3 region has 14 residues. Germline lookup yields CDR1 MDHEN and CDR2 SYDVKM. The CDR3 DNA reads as TGTGCCAGCAGTCGAACAGGGTGGGGCTATGGCTACACCTTC. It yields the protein CASSRTGWGYGYTF.

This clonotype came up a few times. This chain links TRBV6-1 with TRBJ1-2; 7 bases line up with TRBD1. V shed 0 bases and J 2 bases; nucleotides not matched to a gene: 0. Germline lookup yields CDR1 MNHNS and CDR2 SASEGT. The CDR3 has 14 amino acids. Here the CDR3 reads CASSEAGGNYGYTF. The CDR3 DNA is TGTGCCAGCAGTGAAGCAGGGGGCAACTATGGCTACACCTTC.

As DNA, the CDR3 is TGCAGCTCCGTAAGGGGAGAGACCCAGTACTTC. Amino acids: CSSVRGETQYF. This chain connects TRBV29-1 to TRBJ2-7; D may be TRBD1 (5 bases). The closer fit of TRBJ2-5 to the DNA end suggests the J call may be wrong. The CDR3 is made up of 11 amino acids. In germline, CDR1 is SQVTM, CDR2 ANQGSEA.

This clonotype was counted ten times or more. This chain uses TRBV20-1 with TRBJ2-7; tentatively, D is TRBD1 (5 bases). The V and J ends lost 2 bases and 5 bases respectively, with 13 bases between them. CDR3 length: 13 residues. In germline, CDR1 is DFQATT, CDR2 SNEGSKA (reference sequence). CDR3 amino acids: CSARSAGMHEQYF. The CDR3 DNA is TGCAGTGCTAGATCGGCAGGGATGCACGAGCAGTACTTC.

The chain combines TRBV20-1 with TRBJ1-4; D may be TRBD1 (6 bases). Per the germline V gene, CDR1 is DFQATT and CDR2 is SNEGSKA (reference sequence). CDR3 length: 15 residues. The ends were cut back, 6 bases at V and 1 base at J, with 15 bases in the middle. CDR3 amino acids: CSALTGRGTNEKLFF. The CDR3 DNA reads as TGCAGTGCCCTAACAGGGAGAGGAACTAATGAAAAACTGTTTTTT.

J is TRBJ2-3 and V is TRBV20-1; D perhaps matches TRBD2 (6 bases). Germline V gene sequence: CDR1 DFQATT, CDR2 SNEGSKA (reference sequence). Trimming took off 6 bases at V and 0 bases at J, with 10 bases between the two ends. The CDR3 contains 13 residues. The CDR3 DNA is TGCAGTGCGGGGGACTTTAGCACAGATACGCAGTATTTT. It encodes CSAGDFSTDTQYF.

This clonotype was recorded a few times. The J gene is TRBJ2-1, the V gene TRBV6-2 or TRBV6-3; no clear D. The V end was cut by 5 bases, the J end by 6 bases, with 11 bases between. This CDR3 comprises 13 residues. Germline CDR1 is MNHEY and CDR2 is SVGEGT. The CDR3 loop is CASSEVPSNEQFF. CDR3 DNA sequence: TGTGCCAGCAGTGAAGTTCCTAGCAATGAGCAGTTCTTC.

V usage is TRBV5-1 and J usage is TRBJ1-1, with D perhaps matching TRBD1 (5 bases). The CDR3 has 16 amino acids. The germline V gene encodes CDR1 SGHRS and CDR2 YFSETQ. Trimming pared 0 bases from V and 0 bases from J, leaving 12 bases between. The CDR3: CASSLAVGALNTEAFF. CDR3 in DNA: TGCGCCAGCAGCTTGGCTGTCGGGGCGCTGAACACTGAAGCTTTCTTT.